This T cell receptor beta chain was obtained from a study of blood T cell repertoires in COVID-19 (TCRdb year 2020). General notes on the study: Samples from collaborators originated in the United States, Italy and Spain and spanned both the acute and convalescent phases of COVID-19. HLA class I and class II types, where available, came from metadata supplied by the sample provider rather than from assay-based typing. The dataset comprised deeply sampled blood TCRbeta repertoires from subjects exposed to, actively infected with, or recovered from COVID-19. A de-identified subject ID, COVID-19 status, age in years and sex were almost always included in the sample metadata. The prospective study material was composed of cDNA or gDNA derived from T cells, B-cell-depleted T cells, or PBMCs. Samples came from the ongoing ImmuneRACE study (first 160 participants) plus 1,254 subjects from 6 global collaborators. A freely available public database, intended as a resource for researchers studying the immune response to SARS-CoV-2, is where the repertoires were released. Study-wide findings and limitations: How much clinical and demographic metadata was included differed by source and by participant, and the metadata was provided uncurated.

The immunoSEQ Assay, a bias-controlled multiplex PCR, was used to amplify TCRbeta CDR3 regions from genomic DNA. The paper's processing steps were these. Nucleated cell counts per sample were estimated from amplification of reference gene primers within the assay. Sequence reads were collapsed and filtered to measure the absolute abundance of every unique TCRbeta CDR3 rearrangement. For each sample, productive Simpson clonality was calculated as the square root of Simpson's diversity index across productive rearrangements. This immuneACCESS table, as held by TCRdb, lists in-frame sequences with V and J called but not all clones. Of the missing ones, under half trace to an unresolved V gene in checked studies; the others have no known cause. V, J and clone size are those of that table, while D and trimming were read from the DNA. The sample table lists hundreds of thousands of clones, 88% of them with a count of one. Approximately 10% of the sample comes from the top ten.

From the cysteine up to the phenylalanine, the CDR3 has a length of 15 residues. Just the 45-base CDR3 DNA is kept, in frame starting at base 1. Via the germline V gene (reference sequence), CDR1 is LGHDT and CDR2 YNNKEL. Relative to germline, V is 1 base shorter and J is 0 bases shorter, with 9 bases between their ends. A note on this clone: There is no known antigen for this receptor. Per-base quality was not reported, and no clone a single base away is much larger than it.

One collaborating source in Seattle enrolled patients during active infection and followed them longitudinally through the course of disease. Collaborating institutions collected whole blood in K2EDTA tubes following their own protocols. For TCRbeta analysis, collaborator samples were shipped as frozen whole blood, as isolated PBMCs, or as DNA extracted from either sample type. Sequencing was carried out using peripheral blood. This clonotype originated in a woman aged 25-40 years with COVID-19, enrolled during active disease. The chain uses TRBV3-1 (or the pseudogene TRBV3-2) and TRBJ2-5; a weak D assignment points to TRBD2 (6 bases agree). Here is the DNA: TGTGCCAGCAGCCAAGCTGGAGGGTACCAAGAGACCCAGTACTTC. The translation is CASSQAGGYQETQYF.